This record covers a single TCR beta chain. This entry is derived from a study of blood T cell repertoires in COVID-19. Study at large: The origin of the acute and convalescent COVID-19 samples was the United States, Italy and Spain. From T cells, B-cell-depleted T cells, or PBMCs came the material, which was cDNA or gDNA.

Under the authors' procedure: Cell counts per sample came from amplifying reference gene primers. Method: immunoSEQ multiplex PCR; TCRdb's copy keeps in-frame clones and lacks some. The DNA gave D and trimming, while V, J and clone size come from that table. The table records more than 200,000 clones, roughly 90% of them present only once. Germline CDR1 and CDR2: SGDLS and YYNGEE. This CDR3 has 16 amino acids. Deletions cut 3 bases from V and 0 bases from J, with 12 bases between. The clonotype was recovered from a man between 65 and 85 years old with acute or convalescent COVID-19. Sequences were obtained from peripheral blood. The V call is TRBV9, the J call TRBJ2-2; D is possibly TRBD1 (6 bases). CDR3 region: CASSAQQGSNTGELFF. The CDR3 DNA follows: TGTGCCAGCAGCGCCCAACAGGGTTCGAACACCGGGGAGCTGTTTTTT.